Described below is a single T cell receptor beta chain sequence and its context. This entry is derived from a study of cytotoxic CD8 clonotypes in ibrutinib-treated CLL. The table came from immunoSEQ multiplex PCR; TCRdb's copy has only in-frame clones and leaves some out. The sample lists 200,000 to 250,000 clones; 79% were seen once. Germline CDR1 and CDR2: LGHNA and YNFKEQ. The CDR3 covers 15 residues. Between the trimmed V and J ends, which lost 0 bases and 6 bases, there was a span of 12 bases. The sequence came from a human donor with chronic lymphocytic leukemia. This sequence joins TRBV4-2 and TRBJ1-5, with D perhaps TRBD1 (5 bases). The specimen was PBMCs, collected after 12 months of ibrutinib treatment. The CDR3 bases are TGTGCCAGCAGCCAAGATATGATGGGGGGTCAGCCCCAGCATTTT. This gives the protein CASSQDMMGGQPQHF.